The present T cell receptor beta chain was sequenced within a study of OX40 agonist ivuxolimab in advanced cancers. The method was immunoSEQ multiplex PCR; TCRdb's version includes in-frame clones alone and lacks a portion of them. This sample yields 57,000 or so clones, of which about 89% are seen a single time; 14% belongs to the top ten. The V gene lost 4 bases and the J gene lost 3 bases, with 7 bases spanning the gap. The V gene's germline CDR1 is LNHDA and CDR2 SQIVND (reference sequence). The CDR3 is made up of 13 amino acids. The source of this sequence is an adult with an advanced solid tumor such as melanoma, head and neck, liver or kidney cancer. This chain uses TRBV19 with TRBJ2-1; no firm D call. The source was CD4+ or CD8+ T cells sorted from blood, collected in a trial of the OX40 agonist ivuxolimab. DNA of the CDR3: TGTGCCAGTAGTACCGCCAGCTACAATGAGCAGTTCTTC. Encoded protein: CASSTASYNEQFF.